The 20 T cell receptor beta chains given below trace back to one sample, sequenced in a study of blood T cell repertoires in COVID-19. Assay used: immunoSEQ multiplex PCR; TCRdb lists only in-frame clones, some missing. The sample lists roughly 350,000 clones, around 87% occurring once. Sequenced input: peripheral blood. The receptors were gathered from a woman between 25 and 40 years old with COVID-19, enrolled during active disease.

The J gene is TRBJ2-7, the V gene TRBV7-6; TRBD1 matches at 11 bases. Germline-derived CDR1 and CDR2 are SGHVS and FNYEAQ. V lost 8 bases, J lost 7 bases, and 4 bases stayed unmatched. This CDR3 has 12 amino acids. The DNA for the CDR3 is TGTGCCAGCGGACAGGGGGCGGGGGAGCAGTACTTC. Its translation is CASGQGAGEQYF.

The CDR3 spells CATGLRYGYTF. Written as DNA, the CDR3 is TGTGCCACGGGGTTGCGGTATGGCTACACCTTC. The V gene is TRBV28, the J gene TRBJ1-2; D remains unclear. This CDR3 region has 11 residues. V was shortened by 10 bases and J by 5 bases, with 11 bases between the two germline ends. Germline V gene lookup returns CDR1 MDHEN and CDR2 SYDVKM.

V usage is TRBV5-1 and J usage is TRBJ2-1; the match to TRBD2 covers 7 bases. CDR1 and CDR2 (germline): SGHRS, YFSETQ. V was pared by 5 bases and J by 0 bases, with 11 bases of the junction left unmatched. CDR3 length: 17 amino acids. The CDR3 loop is CASSPTGTTNSYNEQFF. The CDR3 DNA sequence: TGCGCCAGCAGTCCAACCGGGACTACCAACTCCTACAATGAGCAGTTCTTC.

Only one count was recorded for this clone. Written as DNA, the CDR3 is TGCGCCAGCAGCTTGGGACAGGGTGTTCGGTCACCCCTCCACTTT. Translation: CASSLGQGVRSPLHF. The V gene is TRBV5-1, the J gene TRBJ1-6, with 7 bases that match TRBD1. Looked up from germline, CDR1 is SGHRS and CDR2 is YFSETQ. The V segment lost 0 bases and the J segment 10 bases; nucleotides outside the gene matches: 7. The length of the CDR3 is 15 residues.

This clone was picked up one time. This sequence joins TRBV24-1 and TRBJ2-5; the D gene is possibly TRBD2 (5 bases). The CDR3 has 15 residues. CDR1 KGHDR and CDR2 SFDVKD come from the germline V gene. Deletions cut 4 bases from V and 4 bases from J, with 15 bases between. The CDR3 DNA reads as TGTGCCACCAGTGAGAGAGCGGCAAGACGAGAGACCCAGTACTTC. This sequence encodes CATSERAARRETQYF.

The chain combines TRBV7-3 with TRBJ2-7, with 11 bases that match TRBD2. CDR3 length equals 16 residues. Trimming cost V 0 bases and J 5 bases; bases outside gene matches: 6. Germline lookup yields CDR1 SGHTA and CDR2 FQGTGA. For the CDR3, the DNA is TGTGCCAGCAGCTTAACGGGGCTAGCGGGAGGTGACGAGCAGTACTTC. The encoded protein is CASSLTGLAGGDEQYF.

The chain is built from TRBV7-6 and TRBJ2-1, with 7 bases fitting TRBD1. The V segment lost 1 base and the J segment 7 bases; nucleotides outside the gene matches: 7. Germline-derived CDR1 and CDR2 are SGHVS and FNYEAQ. The CDR3 contains 15 residues. This CDR3 reads CASSLEGAPGNEQFF. As DNA, the CDR3 is TGTGCCAGCAGCTTAGAGGGGGCGCCTGGGAATGAGCAGTTCTTC.

This clone was seen many times. V is TRBV14 and J is TRBJ1-6, with D unclear. There are 15 residues in the CDR3. Trimming stripped 2 bases from V and 8 bases from J, with 13 bases between. CDR1 and CDR2 from the germline V gene are SGHDN and FVKESK. CDR3 in DNA: TGTGCCAGCAGCCAACAGGACCCGGGGTATTCACCCCTCCACTTT. Protein sequence: CASSQQDPGYSPLHF.

This clone was counted between two and nine times. The chain joins TRBV5-1 to TRBJ1-6, with a tentative D call TRBD1 (6 bases). Germline CDR1 and CDR2: SGHRS and YFSETQ. This CDR3 has 16 residues. V was shortened by 0 bases and J by 7 bases, with 14 bases between the two germline ends. As DNA, the CDR3 is TGCGCCAGCAGCTTGGACGGGGGCGGGAGCAATTCACCCCTCCACTTT. It yields the protein CASSLDGGGSNSPLHF.

This clone was seen a single time. The gene calls are TRBV9 and TRBJ2-3; tentative D call: TRBD2 (5 bases). The germline V gene encodes CDR1 SGDLS and CDR2 YYNGEE. The V end was cut by 3 bases, the J end by 2 bases, with 16 bases between. The CDR3 consists of 16 residues. The CDR3 sequence is CASSGSLAPYTDTQYF. CDR3 in DNA: TGTGCCAGCAGCGGGTCATTAGCGCCCTACACAGATACGCAGTATTTT.

This clone was recorded a few times. The chain uses TRBV4-1 and TRBJ2-7, with 8 positions matching TRBD1. V shed 5 bases, J shed 5 bases, and the junction held 8 bases outside the gene matches. This CDR3 is built from 14 residues. Germline V CDR1 and CDR2: MGHRA, YSYEKL. CDR3 sequence: CASSNRQGSNEQYF. The CDR3 DNA reads as TGCGCCAGCAGCAACCGACAGGGGAGCAACGAGCAGTACTTC.

This chain links TRBV5-1 with TRBJ2-1; 10 nucleotides match TRBD1. This CDR3 has 15 amino acids. Germline lookup yields CDR1 SGHRS and CDR2 YFSETQ. The V gene end was trimmed by 3 bases and the J gene end by 6 bases; junction bases not matched to a gene: 6. For the CDR3, the DNA is TGCGCCAGCAGCTCAGGACAGGGGGTAATCAATGAGCAGTTCTTC. Translated, it gives CASSSGQGVINEQFF.

This clone was recorded a few times. The chain recombines TRBV5-1 with TRBJ1-5; D unresolved. From germline, CDR1 is SGHRS and CDR2 YFSETQ. Trimming removed 4 bases from V and 4 bases from J, with 15 bases in between. This CDR3 spans 15 amino acids. The CDR3 protein is CASSPRSGINQPQHF. The CDR3 DNA reads as TGCGCCAGCAGCCCCCGGTCGGGGATAAATCAGCCCCAGCATTTT.

The rearrangement joins TRBV19 to TRBJ2-2; 11 bases are a match to TRBD2. With 10 bases clipped from V and 2 bases from J, the junction kept 6 bases outside the gene matches. There are 15 residues in the CDR3. In germline, CDR1 is LNHDA, CDR2 SQIVND (reference sequence). CDR3 loop: CATNSGRANTGELFF. Written as DNA, the CDR3 is TGTGCCACCAATAGCGGGAGGGCCAACACCGGGGAGCTGTTTTTT.

The rearrangement uses TRBV19 and TRBJ2-1; tentatively, D is TRBD2 (5 bases). Deletions cut 3 bases from V and 9 bases from J, with 9 bases between. There are 12 residues in the CDR3. Germline-derived CDR1 and CDR2 are LNHDA and SQIVND (reference sequence). CDR3 protein: CASSIRGSEQFF. CDR3 sequence (DNA): TGTGCCAGTAGTATTCGAGGGAGTGAGCAGTTCTTC.

This clone was seen a handful of times. Here the CDR3 reads CASSESSGEQFF. The CDR3, as DNA: TGCGCCAGCAGTGAGTCTAGCGGGGAGCAGTTCTTC. The chain joins TRBV10-1 to TRBJ2-1; 7 nucleotides match TRBD2. CDR3 length: 12 amino acids. J lost 10 bases, V lost 0 bases, and 0 bases had no gene match. Looked up from germline, CDR1 is WNHNN and CDR2 is SYGVQD (reference sequence).

The table lists this clone with a count of one. This chain joins TRBV5-4 and TRBJ2-7, with 8 bases matching TRBD2. This CDR3 comprises 15 residues. Trimming removed 3 bases from V and 1 base from J; junction bases left unmatched: 6. Germline loops: CDR1 SGHNT, CDR2 YYREEE (reference sequence). The CDR3 is CASSSPGGGSYEQYF. The DNA for the CDR3 is TGTGCCAGCAGCTCGCCGGGGGGGGGTTCCTACGAGCAGTACTTC.

The chain links TRBV28 to TRBJ2-2, with 7 bases aligning to TRBD2. The CDR3 spans 15 residues. Germline CDR1 MDHEN, CDR2 SYDVKM. The trim removed 5 bases at V and 8 bases at J, leaving 11 bases unmatched. The CDR3 protein is CASSPTGLVRGELFF. CDR3 DNA: TGTGCCAGCAGTCCCACCGGACTAGTCCGGGGGGAGCTGTTTTTT.

J is TRBJ2-2 and V is TRBV19; D may be TRBD2 (6 bases). Between the trimmed V and J ends, which lost 5 bases and 0 bases, there was a span of 16 bases. The CDR3 is 17 residues long. The germline V gene has CDR1 LNHDA and CDR2 SQIVND (reference sequence). The CDR3 here is CASSRWVGGTNTGELFF. As DNA, the CDR3 is TGTGCCAGTAGTCGGTGGGTTGGCGGGACGAACACCGGGGAGCTGTTTTTT.

This rearrangement joins TRBV5-1 to TRBJ2-2, with a tentative D call TRBD1 (6 bases). This CDR3 comprises 16 residues. Trimming removed 0 bases at V and 3 bases at J, with 12 bases between. CDR1 is SGHRS, CDR2 YFSETQ, per germline. The CDR3 DNA follows: TGCGCCAGCAGCTTGGCCCCAGGGGTGGACACCGGGGAGCTGTTTTTT. It yields the protein CASSLAPGVDTGELFF. Full variable domain (remainder filled in from reference TRBV5-1 and TRBJ2-2): KAGVTQTPRYLIKTRGQQVTLSCSPISGHRSVSWYQQTPGQGLQFLFEYFSETQRNKGNFPGRFSGRQFSNSRSEMNVSTLELGDSALYLCASSLAPGVDTGELFFGEGSRLTVL.